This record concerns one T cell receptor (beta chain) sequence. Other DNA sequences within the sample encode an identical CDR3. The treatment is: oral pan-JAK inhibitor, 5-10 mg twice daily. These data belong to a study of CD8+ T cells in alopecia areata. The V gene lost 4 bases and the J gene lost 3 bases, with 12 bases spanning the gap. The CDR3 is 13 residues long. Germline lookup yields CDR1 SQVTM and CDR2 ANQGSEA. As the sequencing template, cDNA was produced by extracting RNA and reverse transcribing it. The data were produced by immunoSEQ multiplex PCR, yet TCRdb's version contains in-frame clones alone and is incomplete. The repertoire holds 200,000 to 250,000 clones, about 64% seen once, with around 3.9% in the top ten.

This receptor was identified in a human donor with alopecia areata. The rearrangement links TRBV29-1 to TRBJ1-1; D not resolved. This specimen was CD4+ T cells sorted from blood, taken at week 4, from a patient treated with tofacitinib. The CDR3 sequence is CSVAAGSYTEAFF. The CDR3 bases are TGCAGCGTTGCCGCGGGCAGCTACACTGAAGCTTTCTTT.